This TCR beta chain comes out of a study of blood T cell repertoires in COVID-19 (dated by TCRdb to the early 2020s). With respect to the entire study: Samples covering the acute and convalescent phases of COVID-19 were provided by collaborators in the United States, Italy and Spain. The material from the prospective study consisted of cDNA or gDNA derived from T cells, B-cell-depleted T cells, or PBMCs. Deeply sampled blood TCRbeta repertoires from subjects exposed to, actively infected with, or recovered from COVID-19 were included in the dataset. Samples came from the ongoing ImmuneRACE study (first 160 participants) plus 1,254 subjects from 6 global collaborators. A de-identified subject ID, COVID-19 status, age in years and sex were almost always included in the sample metadata. The repertoires were made available in a free public database intended to serve as a resource for research on the immune response to SARS-CoV-2. Where available, HLA class I and class II types were taken from metadata supplied by the sample provider and were not determined by assay-based typing.

From its cysteine to its phenylalanine, the CDR3 spans 16 amino acids. Just CDR3 DNA is preserved here, 48 bases in frame from base 1. The junction shows trimming of 6 bases on V and 0 bases on J, and the gene matches do not reach 13 bases of it. Per the germline V gene (reference sequence), GTSNPN is the CDR1 and SVGIG is the CDR2. The immunoSEQ Assay, a bias-controlled multiplex PCR, was used to amplify TCRbeta CDR3 regions from genomic DNA. Turning to the authors' computational methods: Nucleated cell counts per sample were estimated from amplification of reference gene primers within the assay. To quantify the absolute abundance of each unique TCRbeta CDR3 rearrangement, sequence reads were collapsed and filtered. For each sample, productive Simpson clonality was calculated by taking the square root of Simpson's diversity index across productive rearrangements. Drawn from immuneACCESS, this table holds only the in-frame rearrangements with V and J called that TCRdb kept. Clones are partly lost; checked studies trace under half to an unresolved V gene and leave the rest unexplained. That table gives V, J and clone size, and the DNA gave D and trimming. This sample holds 75,000 to 90,000 clones; around 92% were observed only once. 1.9% of the sample lies in the top ten.

The research as a whole found: The amount of clinical and demographic metadata varied by source and participant and was provided uncurated.

Each collaborating institution followed its own protocols to collect whole blood in K2EDTA tubes. For TCRbeta analysis, collaborators shipped samples as frozen whole blood, isolated PBMCs, or DNA extracted from either of those sample types. Concerning this clone: The antigen this receptor binds is unknown. No base quality values were provided; no much bigger clone lies one nucleotide off.

This receptor chain uses TRBV30 and TRBJ1-2; 7 central nucleotides agree with TRBD1. This receptor was obtained from a woman in her forties or fifties in a cohort sampled during active COVID-19. Sequenced: peripheral blood. The DNA sequence follows: TGTGCCTGCAACTCAGACAGGGCTTCAGCTAACTATGGCTACACCTTC. Its protein reads: CACNSDRASANYGYTF.